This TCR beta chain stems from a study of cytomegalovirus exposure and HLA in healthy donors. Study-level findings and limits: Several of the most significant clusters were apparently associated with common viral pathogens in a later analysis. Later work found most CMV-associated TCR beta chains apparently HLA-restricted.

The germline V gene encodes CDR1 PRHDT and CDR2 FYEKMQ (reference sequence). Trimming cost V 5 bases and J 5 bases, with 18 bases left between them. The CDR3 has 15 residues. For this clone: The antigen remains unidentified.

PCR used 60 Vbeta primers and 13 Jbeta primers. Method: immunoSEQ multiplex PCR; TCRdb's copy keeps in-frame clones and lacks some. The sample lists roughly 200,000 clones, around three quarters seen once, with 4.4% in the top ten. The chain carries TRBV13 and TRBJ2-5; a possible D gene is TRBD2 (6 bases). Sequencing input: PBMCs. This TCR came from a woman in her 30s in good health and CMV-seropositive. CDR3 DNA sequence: TGTGCCAGCAGCGGTCCCGGGACTTCTCTGGAGACCCAGTACTTC. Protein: CASSGPGTSLETQYF.